This T cell receptor (beta chain) was captured by sequencing in a study of CD8+ T cells in alopecia areata. Broader study findings: Patients shared TCRs less clearly than mice did, possibly for HLA-related reasons. Normal scalp showed lower clonality than lesional scalp, especially alopecia totalis/universalis.

There are 14 residues in the CDR3. V shed 3 bases and J 3 bases; nucleotides not matched to a gene: 3. The germline V gene encodes CDR1 SQVTM and CDR2 ANQGSEA. Sequencing relied on a cDNA template that was reverse transcribed from extracted RNA. This table comes from immunoSEQ multiplex PCR, and its TCRdb copy is limited to in-frame clones, with some not included. The table records under 300,000 clones, 67% of them present only once. Details on this clone: The antigen is unknown.

From PBMCs, CD4+ and CD8+ T cells were sorted. This clonotype was sampled from a human donor with alopecia areata. The gene calls are TRBV29-1 and TRBJ2-1; 9 bases fit TRBD1. The sample in question was CD4+ T cells sorted from blood, obtained at week 0. CDR3 sequence (DNA): TGCAGCGTTGATACAGGGGGCTACTACAATGAGCAGTTCTTC. Translated, it gives CSVDTGGYYNEQFF.